This T cell receptor beta chain was documented in a study of cytomegalovirus exposure and HLA in healthy donors. 60 Vbeta and 13 Jbeta primers were used in PCR. Assay: immunoSEQ multiplex PCR; the TCRdb copy retains only in-frame clones and omits some. Altogether around 90,000 clones are present, about two thirds being singletons, with the ten largest covering around 5.6%. Germline V gene sequence: CDR1 SGHTS, CDR2 YDEGEE. This CDR3 region has 17 residues. V lost 4 bases and J lost 0, with 19 bases in between. The TCR was taken from a boy aged 10-17 years in good health and CMV-seropositive. The rearrangement uses TRBV5-8 and TRBJ1-1; D unresolved. Sample: PBMCs. The CDR3 DNA sequence: TGTGCCAGCAGCCGGCGGCCCCAAAGACCTATGAACACTGAAGCTTTCTTT. Translated: CASSRRPQRPMNTEAFF. Together with reference TRBV5-8 and TRBJ1-1, the CDR3 gives the full variable domain: EAGVTQSPTHLIKTRGQQATLRCSPISGHTSVYWYQQALGLGLQFLLWYDEGEERNRGNFPPRFSGRQFPNYSSELNVNALELEDSALYLCASSRRPQRPMNTEAFFGQGTRLTVV.